This entry describes one T cell receptor beta chain. This clonotype turned up a few times. The antigen this receptor binds is unknown. No base qualities exist here, and no much larger clone lies one base off it. This specimen comes from a study of response to subunit inactivated influenza vaccine (dated by TCRdb to the late 2010s). About the investigation overall: Deep quantitative profiling of the T cell receptor repertoire was used in the study to follow responses to a trivalent subunit inactivated influenza vaccine. What the work shows at the level of the full study, not this receptor alone: It was suggested by the authors that each seasonal influenza vaccination may recruit only a limited number of new T cells.

The library relied on RT-PCR. This sample was sequenced with an Illumina HiSeq 2500. The public reads were run again by TCRdb, first through fastp at Q25 and then through MiXCR, and only productive beta chains were kept. Rows are unified per CDR3 protein, each entry keeping the most common DNA and genes. This sample comprises 400,000 to 550,000 distinct CDR3 sequences, 25% of them detected only once. The ten most abundant clones make up approximately 2% of the sample. The TCR sequence derives from a man aged 50 to 59 who received an inactivated influenza vaccine. Donor details come from another sample of the same person, matched by shared clones. The specimen was CD4+ T cells sorted from PBMCs, collected about 5 days after vaccination.

The encoded CDR3 is CASGLLGLAGGPNTGELFF. The DNA sequence follows: TGTGCCAGCGGCTTACTCGGACTAGCGGGAGGACCGAACACCGGGGAGCTGTTTTTT. The rearrangement joined TRBV27 to TRBJ2-2, with 14 junctional bases fitting TRBD2. The CDR3, cysteine through phenylalanine, is 19 amino acids long. Only the CDR3 region is kept as DNA, spanning 57 bases read in frame from base 1. The CDR1 and CDR2 encoded by the germline V gene (reference sequence) are MNHEY and SMNVEV. V is cut back by 8 bases and J by 0 bases, with 11 bases in the junction unmatched.